This section outlines one T cell receptor beta chain sequence together with its context. What it binds is unknown. This specimen belongs to a study of beta chain features in type 1 diabetes. As every portion of the isolated RNA was reverse transcribed, the sequencing read expressed TCRB transcripts. Assay: immunoSEQ multiplex PCR; the TCRdb copy retains only in-frame clones and omits some. The sample holds a few hundred thousand clones, 8.5% to 10% seen once. Study observations and caveats: Insertion counts at VDJ junctions were lower in type 1 diabetes patients, who also showed more deletions there. Small HLA sub-analyses could not settle whether HLA shapes TCRB rearrangement. There was a moderate but significant shortening of TCRB CDR3s in all four CD4+ subsets of Type 1 diabetes patients.

The V end was cut by 4 bases, the J end by 9 bases, with 22 bases between. CDR3 size: 15 residues. Looked up from germline, CDR1 is SQVTM and CDR2 is ANQGSEA. The sequence derives from a man younger than 45 with type 1 diabetes. Material: central memory CD4+ T cells from blood. The V and J genes are TRBV29-1 and TRBJ2-1; TRBD2 is a possible D gene (6 bases). CDR3 region: CSVGVLAGGMGEQFF. CDR3 DNA sequence: TGCAGCGTTGGGGTTCTAGCCGGAGGGATGGGTGAGCAGTTCTTC.